This TCR beta chain emerged from a study of regulatory T cells in long-lasting Graves disease. Noted time point: newly diagnosed GD, antithyroid drugs for less than 3 months. Scientists built the TCR library using RNA that was extracted from PBMCs. Researchers made TCR beta libraries by using iRepertoire HTBI primers and running Arm-PCR on CDR3 regions. TCRdb independently ran MiXCR on the multiplex PCR reads; one entry per CDR3 protein. The top ten hold roughly a tenth of the sample, which has 530,000 or so distinct CDR3 sequences, approximately 12% seen once. This CDR3 spans 14 amino acids. Germline trimming cut 4 bases from V and 2 bases from J; bases unmatched to any gene: 5. Germline V CDR1 and CDR2: SGHDT, YYEEEE. This sample was also put to use in a study of T cells in Graves' hyperthyroidism and ophthalmopathy. That paper notes: Among thyroid clonotypes expanded above 0.001, most also appeared in blood. With a median lead of about 6.9 months before onset, the model predicted ophthalmopathy.

The material was peripheral blood mononuclear cells (PBMCs), obtained at new diagnosis, from a patient treated with antithyroid drugs. The chain combines TRBV5-6 with TRBJ2-7, with 8 nucleotides matching TRBD2. The clonotype comes from a man aged 25-40 years with Graves disease. DNA of the CDR3: TGTGCCAGCAGCCTACTAGCGGAGACCTACGAGCAGTACTTC. Translated, it gives CASSLLAETYEQYF.